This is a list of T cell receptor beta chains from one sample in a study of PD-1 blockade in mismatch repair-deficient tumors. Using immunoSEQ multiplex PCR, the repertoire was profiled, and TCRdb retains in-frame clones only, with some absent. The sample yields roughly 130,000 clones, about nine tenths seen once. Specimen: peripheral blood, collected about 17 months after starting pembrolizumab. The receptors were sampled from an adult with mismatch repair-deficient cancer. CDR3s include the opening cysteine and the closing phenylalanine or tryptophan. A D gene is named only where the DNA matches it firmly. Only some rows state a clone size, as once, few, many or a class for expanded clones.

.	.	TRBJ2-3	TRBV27	TGTGCCAGCAGTTTATCGGTGTCAGGGGCGTTGGACGCAGATACGCAGTATTTT	CASSLSVSGALDADTQYF
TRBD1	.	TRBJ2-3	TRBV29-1	TGCAGCGGGACCGACAGGGGGCGCACTTCGGATACGCAGTATTTT	CSGTDRGRTSDTQYF
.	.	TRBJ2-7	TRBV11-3	TGTGCCAGCAGCTCCCACTTCCGGGTCGGTGAGTACGAGCAGTACTTC	CASSSHFRVGEYEQYF
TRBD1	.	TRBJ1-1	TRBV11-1	TGTGCCAGCAGCCAGGGGGCAGGGAACACTGAAGCTTTCTTT	CASSQGAGNTEAFF
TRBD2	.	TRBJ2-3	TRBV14	TGTGCCAGCAGCCTTGTAGCGGGAGAACTCCCAGATACGCAGTATTTT	CASSLVAGELPDTQYF
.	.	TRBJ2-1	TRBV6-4	TGTGCCAGCAGTTACCGAACTAGCAATGAGCAGTTCTTC	CASSYRTSNEQFF
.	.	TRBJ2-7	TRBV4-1	TGCGCCAGCAGCCCGGGGGCGAGGGTTGAAAAAGCCTACGAGCAGTACTTC	CASSPGARVEKAYEQYF
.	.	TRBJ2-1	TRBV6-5	TGTGCCAGCAGTCATACAGTGAAGGAAACCAATGAGCAGTTCTTC	CASSHTVKETNEQFF
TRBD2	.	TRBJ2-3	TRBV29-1	TGCAGCGTTGATTGGACCGGGAGGAGCACAGATACGCAGTATTTT	CSVDWTGRSTDTQYF
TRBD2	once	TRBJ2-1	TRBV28	TGTGCCAGCAGTTTCCAGCGGGAGCTCAATGAGCAGTTCTTC	CASSFQRELNEQFF
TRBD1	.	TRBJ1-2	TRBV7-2	TGTGCCAGCAGCGGCCAAGGACAGGCGTCGTCGGGCTACACCTTC	CASSGQGQASSGYTF
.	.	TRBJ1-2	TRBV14	TGTGCCAGCAGCCAAGATGACGTTGGGGGCTACACCTTC	CASSQDDVGGYTF
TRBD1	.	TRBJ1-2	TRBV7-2	TGTGCCACTAGGGGGCCTAACTATGGCTACACCTTC	CATRGPNYGYTF
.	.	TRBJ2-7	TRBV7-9	TGTGCCAGCAGCTTAGGAGGCACCGAGCAGTACTTC	CASSLGGTEQYF
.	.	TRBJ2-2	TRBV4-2	TGTGCCAGCAGCCAAGAATTTGGAGGTCCCACCGGGGAGCTGTTTTTT	CASSQEFGGPTGELFF
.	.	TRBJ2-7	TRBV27	TGTGCCAGCAGTTGGGACTCCCGGGAGCAGTACTTC	CASSWDSREQYF
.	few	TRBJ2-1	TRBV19	TGTGCCAGCTCGCGGGACAGTCATAACAATGAGCAGTTCTTC	CASSRDSHNNEQFF
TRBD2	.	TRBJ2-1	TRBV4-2	TGTGCCAGCAGCCAATTAGGCGTCGGGACTAGACCGGAGCAGTTCTTC	CASSQLGVGTRPEQFF
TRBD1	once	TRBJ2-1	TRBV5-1	TGCGCCAGCAGCCGGACAGGGAACGATGAGCAGTTCTTC	CASSRTGNDEQFF
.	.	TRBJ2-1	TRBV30	TGTGCCTGGAGTGTACCGGGAGCGACCTACAATGAGCAGTTCTTC	CAWSVPGATYNEQFF